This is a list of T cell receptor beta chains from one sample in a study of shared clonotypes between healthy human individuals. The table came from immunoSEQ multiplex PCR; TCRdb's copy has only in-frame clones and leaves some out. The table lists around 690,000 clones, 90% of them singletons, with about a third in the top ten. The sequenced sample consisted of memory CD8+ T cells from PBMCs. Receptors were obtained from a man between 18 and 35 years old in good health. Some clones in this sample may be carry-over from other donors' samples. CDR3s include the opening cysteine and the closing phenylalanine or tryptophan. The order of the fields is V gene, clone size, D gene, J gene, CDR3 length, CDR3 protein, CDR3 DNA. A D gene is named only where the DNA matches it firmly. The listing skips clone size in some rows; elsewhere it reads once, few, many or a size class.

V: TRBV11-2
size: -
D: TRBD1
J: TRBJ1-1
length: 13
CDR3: CASSLPRRGRAFF
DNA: TGTGCCAGCAGCTTACCTCGCAGGGGGCGGGCTTTCTTT

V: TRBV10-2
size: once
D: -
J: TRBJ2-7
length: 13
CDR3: CASRDRTSYEQYF
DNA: TGCGCCAGCCGAGATAGAACGTCCTACGAGCAGTACTTC

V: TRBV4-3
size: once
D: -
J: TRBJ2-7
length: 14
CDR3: CASSPGRSSYEQYF
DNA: TGCGCCAGCAGTCCGGGACGGAGCTCCTACGAGCAGTACTTC

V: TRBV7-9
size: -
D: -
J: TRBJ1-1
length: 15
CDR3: CASSGHRDRDTEAFF
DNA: TGTGCCAGCAGCGGGCACAGGGATCGGGACACTGAAGCTTTCTTT

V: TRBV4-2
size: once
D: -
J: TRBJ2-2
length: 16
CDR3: CASSQDWAGNTGELFF
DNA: TGTGCCAGCAGCCAAGATTGGGCAGGTAACACCGGGGAGCTGTTTTTT

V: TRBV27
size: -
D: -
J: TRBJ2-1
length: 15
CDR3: CASSPRGWSYNEQFF
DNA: TGTGCCAGCAGTCCCAGGGGTTGGTCCTACAATGAGCAGTTCTTC

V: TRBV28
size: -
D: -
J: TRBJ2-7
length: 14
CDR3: CASRRAPSLYEQYF
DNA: TGTGCCAGCAGAAGGGCGCCCAGTCTCTACGAGCAGTACTTC

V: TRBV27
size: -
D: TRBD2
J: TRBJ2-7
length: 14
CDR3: CASKRRGSSYEQYF
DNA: TGTGCCAGCAAAAGGCGGGGGAGCTCCTACGAGCAGTACTTC

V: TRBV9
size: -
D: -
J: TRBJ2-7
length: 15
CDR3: CASSADTGEFSEQYF
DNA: TGTGCCAGCAGCGCCGACACGGGAGAGTTCAGCGAGCAGTACTTC

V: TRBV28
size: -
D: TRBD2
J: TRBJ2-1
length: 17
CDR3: CASSLYPTSGGYNEQFF
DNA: TGTGCCAGCAGTTTATACCCCACTAGCGGGGGGTACAATGAGCAGTTCTTC

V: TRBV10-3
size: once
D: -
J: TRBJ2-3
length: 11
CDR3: CAISDKDTQYF
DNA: TGTGCCATCAGTGACAAAGATACGCAGTATTTT

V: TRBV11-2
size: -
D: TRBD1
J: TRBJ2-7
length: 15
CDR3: CASSLGTGQAREQYF
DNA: TGTGCCAGCAGCTTGGGGACAGGCCAGGCTAGGGAGCAGTACTTC

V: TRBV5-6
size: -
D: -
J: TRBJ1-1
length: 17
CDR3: CASSLDGGLTLNTEAFF
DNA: TGTGCCAGCAGCTTGGACGGGGGTCTAACCCTGAACACTGAAGCTTTCTTT

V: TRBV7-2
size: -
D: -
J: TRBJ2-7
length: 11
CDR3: CASSWGLEQYF
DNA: TGTGCCAGCAGCTGGGGATTAGAGCAGTACTTC

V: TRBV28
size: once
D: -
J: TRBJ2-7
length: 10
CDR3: CASGRYEQYF
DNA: TGTGCCAGCGGTCGATACGAGCAGTACTTC

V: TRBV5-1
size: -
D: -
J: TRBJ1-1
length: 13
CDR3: CASSLGGGTEAFF
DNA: TGCGCCAGCAGCTTGGGCGGAGGCACTGAAGCTTTCTTT

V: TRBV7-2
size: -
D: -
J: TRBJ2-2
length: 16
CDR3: CASSPHSVGVVGELFF
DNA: TGTGCCAGCAGCCCCCATTCGGTTGGGGTCGTCGGGGAGCTGTTTTTT

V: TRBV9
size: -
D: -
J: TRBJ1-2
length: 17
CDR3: CASSGMDPGGGGYGYTF
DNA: TGTGCCAGCAGCGGAATGGACCCTGGGGGTGGCGGATATGGCTACACCTTC

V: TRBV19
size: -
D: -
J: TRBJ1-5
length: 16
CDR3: CASSIPGSVSNQPQHF
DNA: TGTGCCAGTAGTATTCCAGGATCCGTGAGCAATCAGCCCCAGCATTTT

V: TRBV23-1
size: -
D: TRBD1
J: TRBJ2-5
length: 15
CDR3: CASSQKTGGGETQYF
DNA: TGCGCCAGCAGTCAGAAGACAGGGGGCGGGGAGACCCAGTACTTC

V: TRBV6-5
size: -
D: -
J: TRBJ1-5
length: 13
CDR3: CASSYGGNQPQHF
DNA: TGTGCCAGCAGTTACGGCGGGAATCAGCCCCAGCATTTT

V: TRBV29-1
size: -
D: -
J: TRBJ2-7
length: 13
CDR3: CSVDDQESYEQYF
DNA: TGCAGCGTTGACGATCAGGAATCCTACGAGCAGTACTTC

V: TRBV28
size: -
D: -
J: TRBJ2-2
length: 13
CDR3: CATLWAGVGELFF
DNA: TGTGCCACCTTGTGGGCCGGGGTCGGGGAGCTGTTTTTT

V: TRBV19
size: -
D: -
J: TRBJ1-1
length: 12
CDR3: CASSIGAGEAFF
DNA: TGTGCCAGTAGTATTGGGGCAGGTGAAGCTTTCTTT

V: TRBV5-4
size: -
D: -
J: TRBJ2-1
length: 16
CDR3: CASSLGPPPGAKGQFF
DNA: TGTGCCAGCAGCTTGGGACCCCCCCCCGGAGCAAAAGGCCAGTTCTTC

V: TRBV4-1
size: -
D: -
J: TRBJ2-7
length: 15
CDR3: CASSPDGSGSYEQYF
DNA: TGCGCCAGCAGCCCAGATGGGAGCGGGTCGTACGAGCAGTACTTC

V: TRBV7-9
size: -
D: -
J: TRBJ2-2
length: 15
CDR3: CASSLVTASTGELFF
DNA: TGTGCCAGCAGCTTAGTAACAGCGAGCACCGGGGAGCTGTTTTTT

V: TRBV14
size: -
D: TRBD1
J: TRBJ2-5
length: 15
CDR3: CASSPRTGGLETQYF
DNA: TGTGCCAGCAGCCCGCGGACAGGGGGCCTGGAGACCCAGTACTTC

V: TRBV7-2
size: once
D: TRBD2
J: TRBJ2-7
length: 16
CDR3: CASSLQGGGRFYEQYF
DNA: TGTGCCAGCAGCCTCCAGGGTGGCGGGAGGTTTTACGAGCAGTACTTC

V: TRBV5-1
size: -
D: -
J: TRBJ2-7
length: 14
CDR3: CASSLVAAAYEQYF
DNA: TGCGCCAGCAGCTTGGTCGCGGCCGCCTACGAGCAGTACTTC

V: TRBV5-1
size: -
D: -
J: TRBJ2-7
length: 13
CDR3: CASSRSSLRGRYF
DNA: TGCGCCAGCAGCCGTTCATCTCTACGGGGTCGGTACTTC